The source of this T cell receptor (beta chain) is a study of shared clonotypes between healthy human individuals. The assay ran at deep level. Clones were read by immunoSEQ multiplex PCR, and TCRdb kept only the in-frame ones, dropping some. The table shows approximately 980,000 clones, with 76% occurring only once. About this clone itself: The sample holds other DNA sequences that translate to the same CDR3.

The CDR3 is 11 residues long. Trimming removed 10 bases at V and 5 bases at J, with 9 bases between. CDR1 and CDR2 (germline): ENHRY, SYGVKD. The chain is built from TRBV10-3 and TRBJ2-1; the D gene is possibly TRBD2 (6 bases). The material sequenced was memory CD4+ T cells sorted from blood. The sample's subset: CD45RA-negative fraction. The sequence came from a man aged 18 to 30 in good health. This chain's CDR3 is CASGTDNEQFF. CDR3 nucleotides: TGTGCCAGCGGGACGGACAATGAGCAGTTCTTC.